This T cell receptor (beta chain) derives from a study of shared clonotypes between healthy human individuals. General study results and limits: At large depth, rarefaction still showed sorted-subset sequencing to be incomplete. Generally, naive subsets came out with larger estimated richness than memory subsets.

Nashville, Tennessee was home to all donors, each a Caucasian adult. Points on this clone: What it binds is unknown.

V gave up 1 base and J gave up 2 bases; unmatched junction bases: 6. CDR3 length: 18 amino acids. Germline V gives CDR1 MNHNS, CDR2 SASEGT. Execution of the assay was at deep level. Libraries were prepared by immunoSEQ multiplex PCR; TCRdb keeps only in-frame clonotypes and omits some of them. Found here are hundreds of thousands of clones, over 65% of them singletons; the top ten hold 1.5% to 2%. The sequence was collected from a woman aged 25 to 39 in good health. The sample taken for sequencing was memory CD4+ T cells sorted from blood. Noted subset: CD45RA-negative fraction. This sequence joins TRBV6-1 and TRBJ2-6, with TRBD2 matching 9 bases. This CDR3 reads CASSEEREVLPGANVLTF. CDR3 sequence (DNA): TGTGCCAGCAGTGAAGAGCGGGAGGTCTTGCCTGGGGCCAACGTCCTGACTTTC.